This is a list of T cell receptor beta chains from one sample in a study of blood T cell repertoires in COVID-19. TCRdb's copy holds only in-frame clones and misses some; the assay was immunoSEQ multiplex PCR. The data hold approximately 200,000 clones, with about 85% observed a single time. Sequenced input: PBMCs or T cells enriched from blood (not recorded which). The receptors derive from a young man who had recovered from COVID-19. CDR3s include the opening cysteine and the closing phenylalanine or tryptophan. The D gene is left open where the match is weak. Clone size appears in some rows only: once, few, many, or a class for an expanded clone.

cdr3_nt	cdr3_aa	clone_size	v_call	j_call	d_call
TGTGCCTGGGAGAGGACTAGCGGGAGGTGGAGGTACGAGCAGTACTTC	CAWERTSGRWRYEQYF	NA	TRBV5-4	TRBJ2-7	TRBD2
TGTGCCAGCAGCCAAGATTATGAGACCCAGTACTTC	CASSQDYETQYF	NA	TRBV3-1/TRBV3-2	TRBJ2-5	NA
TGTGCCAGCAACCTTCCACTAGCGGGATCGGGTACAGATACGCAGTATTTT	CASNLPLAGSGTDTQYF	NA	TRBV28	TRBJ2-3	TRBD2
TGCGCCAGCAGCCGACAGGGTGCTAATGAAAAACTGTTTTTT	CASSRQGANEKLFF	NA	TRBV5-1	TRBJ1-4	TRBD1
TGTGCCAGTAGTACCGGGACATACTCTGGGGCCAACGTCCTGACTTTC	CASSTGTYSGANVLTF	NA	TRBV19	TRBJ2-6	NA
TGCGCCAGCAGTCAAGGGACAGGGCGGAACTATGGCTACACCTTC	CASSQGTGRNYGYTF	NA	TRBV23-1	TRBJ1-2	TRBD1
TGCAGCGTCCTCGGGGGCTCTGGGGCCAACGTCCTGACTTTC	CSVLGGSGANVLTF	NA	TRBV29-1	TRBJ2-6	NA
TGTGCCAGCTCACTATCGGATGGCTACACCTTC	CASSLSDGYTF	few	TRBV18	TRBJ1-2	NA
TGTGCCAGTAGTACCACATTGTCCCCTTCCGAGCAGTACTTC	CASSTTLSPSEQYF	many	TRBV19	TRBJ2-7	NA
TGCGCCAGCAGCTCACCACAGGGGGCGTACGGGGAGCTGTTTTTT	CASSSPQGAYGELFF	NA	TRBV5-1	TRBJ2-2	TRBD1
TGTGCCAGCAGCCCGGGGACAGGGGGCTACGTGGGGACCGGGGAGCTGTTTTTT	CASSPGTGGYVGTGELFF	NA	TRBV9	TRBJ2-2	TRBD1
TGCGCCAGCAGTAGTCCTGGTGCAGATACGCAGTATTTT	CASSSPGADTQYF	NA	TRBV5-1	TRBJ2-3	NA
TGTGCCAGCAGCGTGGGGGGTGAGGGCTATGGCTACACCTTC	CASSVGGEGYGYTF	NA	TRBV7-6	TRBJ1-2	NA
TGTGCCAGCAGCTTGGTCTTAGGGGGAGCTTTCTTT	CASSLVLGGAFF	NA	TRBV7-9	TRBJ1-1	NA
TGTGCCTGGAGTGCGGAGACCCAGTACTTC	CAWSAETQYF	NA	TRBV30	TRBJ2-5	NA
TGTGCCAGCAGCTCCGGCGGGGGGCCAGATACGTCCTACAATGAGCAGTTCTTC	CASSSGGGPDTSYNEQFF	NA	TRBV7-2	TRBJ2-1	TRBD2
TGTGCCAGCAGCTTGGCACAGACGAATTCACCCCTCCACTTT	CASSLAQTNSPLHF	NA	TRBV5-4	TRBJ1-6	NA
TGTGCCAGCAGTCCCACGGGACAGGCGACTGAAGCTTTCTTT	CASSPTGQATEAFF	NA	TRBV6-5	TRBJ1-1	TRBD1
TGTGCCAGCAGCGAATTAGCGGGGGGGGTCACCGGGGAGCTGTTTTTT	CASSELAGGVTGELFF	NA	TRBV5-4	TRBJ2-2	TRBD2
TGTGCCAGCAGTTACTCTACAGTCGGCAGCTATGGCTACACCTTC	CASSYSTVGSYGYTF	NA	TRBV6-5	TRBJ1-2	NA
TGCGCCAGCAGCTTGGAAGGGACAGGGTCAGCTAATGAAAAACTGTTTTTT	CASSLEGTGSANEKLFF	once	TRBV5-1	TRBJ1-4	TRBD1
TGTGCCAGCAGTTCCAGCGCTCAGAGGAAGTACTTC	CASSSSAQRKYF	NA	TRBV27	TRBJ2-7	NA
TGCAGCGTTAACTGGGGCAGTAGGCCTCACGAGCAGTACTTC	CSVNWGSRPHEQYF	once	TRBV29-1	TRBJ2-7	NA
TGTGCCAGCAGTTTTGGGGCAGCCGCCCTTGGTAGCACAGATACGCAGTATTTT	CASSFGAAALGSTDTQYF	NA	TRBV27	TRBJ2-3	NA
TGTGCCACCAGCAGAGATCTGGGGGGACGGATAGTCAATCAGCCCCAGCATTTT	CATSRDLGGRIVNQPQHF	NA	TRBV15	TRBJ1-5	NA
TGTGCCAGTAGTCCACAGGTGTCCCCGGAAAATTCACCCCTCCACTTT	CASSPQVSPENSPLHF	NA	TRBV19	TRBJ1-6	NA
TGCAGCGTTGAAGACCCGGGACAGGGGACCTATGGCTACACCTTC	CSVEDPGQGTYGYTF	NA	TRBV29-1	TRBJ1-2	TRBD1
TGTGCTAGTGGTTTGGTACGCAGTCAGGGCGAGAATAACTATGGCTACACCTTC	CASGLVRSQGENNYGYTF	once	TRBV12-5	TRBJ1-2	NA
TGTGCCAGCTCACCAAGACTAGCGGGAACGTACAATGAGCAGTTCTTC	CASSPRLAGTYNEQFF	once	TRBV18	TRBJ2-1	TRBD2
TGTGCCAGCAGCCCCGCGGCGGGGAGCACAGATACGCAGTATTTT	CASSPAAGSTDTQYF	NA	TRBV7-9	TRBJ2-3	NA
TGCGCCAGCAGCCAAGATAATGGCGGGGGTACTGAAGCTTTCTTT	CASSQDNGGGTEAFF	once	TRBV4-3	TRBJ1-1	NA
TGTGCCAGCAGCCTCACAGGGGCTAATCAGCCCCAGCATTTT	CASSLTGANQPQHF	NA	TRBV7-9	TRBJ1-5	TRBD1
TGTGCCACCAGTGATAGCCGGGACAGGGGCTACGAGCAGTACTTC	CATSDSRDRGYEQYF	NA	TRBV24-1	TRBJ2-7	TRBD1
TGTGCCAGCAGCTTAGCGCTATCGAAACCTAAGTTCTTC	CASSLALSKPKFF	NA	TRBV7-2	TRBJ2-1	NA
TGTGCCAGCAGATTCAGGGGGACCGGGGAGCTGTTTTTT	CASRFRGTGELFF	NA	TRBV6-5	TRBJ2-2	TRBD1
TGTGCCAGCAGCCTACGTCTTTCGATCAATGAGCAGTTCTTC	CASSLRLSINEQFF	NA	TRBV9	TRBJ2-1	NA
TGTGCCAGCAGCTTGGACTCAGGATATGGAAACACCATATATTTT	CASSLDSGYGNTIYF	NA	TRBV5-4	TRBJ1-3	NA
TGTGCCAGCAGCCCCCGGACAGGGGGGGATCAGCCCCAGCATTTT	CASSPRTGGDQPQHF	NA	TRBV7-2	TRBJ1-5	TRBD1
TGTGCCAGCAGTTTGGGCGGGCAGCCCCAGCATTTT	CASSLGGQPQHF	NA	TRBV12-3/TRBV12-4	TRBJ1-5	NA
TGCAGTGCTCCCTTGGGCGAAAAAGCTTTCTTT	CSAPLGEKAFF	NA	TRBV20-1	TRBJ1-1	NA
TGTGCCAGCAGCCCAGGGGGACTAGCGGGTAGGGAGCAGTTCTTC	CASSPGGLAGREQFF	few	TRBV28	TRBJ2-1	TRBD2
TGCGCCAGCAGCCTTGGACTAACCAAGAACACCGGGGAGCTGTTTTTT	CASSLGLTKNTGELFF	once	TRBV5-1	TRBJ2-2	NA
TGTGCCAGCAGTTTACAGTTTGGAAACACCATATATTTT	CASSLQFGNTIYF	NA	TRBV12-3/TRBV12-4	TRBJ1-3	NA
TGTGCCAGCAGCCCACCAGGGTCCTGGGGCTACACCTTC	CASSPPGSWGYTF	NA	TRBV7-9	TRBJ1-2	NA
TGTGCCAGCAGCTTAGGTGCAGGGTCCTACGAGCAGTACTTC	CASSLGAGSYEQYF	NA	TRBV7-9	TRBJ2-7	NA
TGTGCCAGCAGGAGCAGGGGGATTTTCACTGAAGCTTTCTTT	CASRSRGIFTEAFF	NA	TRBV28	TRBJ1-1	TRBD1
TGCACCAGCAGCCAACTGACAGGGGGGTCTGGAAATTCACCCCTCCACTTT	CTSSQLTGGSGNSPLHF	NA	TRBV1	TRBJ1-6	NA
TGTGCCAGCAGGAAGACAGGGGGCGCTTCTGAAGCTTTCTTT	CASRKTGGASEAFF	NA	TRBV2	TRBJ1-1	TRBD1
TGTGCCTCCACTGTCAACAGGGGATCCTATGGCTACACCTTC	CASTVNRGSYGYTF	NA	TRBV10-3	TRBJ1-2	TRBD1